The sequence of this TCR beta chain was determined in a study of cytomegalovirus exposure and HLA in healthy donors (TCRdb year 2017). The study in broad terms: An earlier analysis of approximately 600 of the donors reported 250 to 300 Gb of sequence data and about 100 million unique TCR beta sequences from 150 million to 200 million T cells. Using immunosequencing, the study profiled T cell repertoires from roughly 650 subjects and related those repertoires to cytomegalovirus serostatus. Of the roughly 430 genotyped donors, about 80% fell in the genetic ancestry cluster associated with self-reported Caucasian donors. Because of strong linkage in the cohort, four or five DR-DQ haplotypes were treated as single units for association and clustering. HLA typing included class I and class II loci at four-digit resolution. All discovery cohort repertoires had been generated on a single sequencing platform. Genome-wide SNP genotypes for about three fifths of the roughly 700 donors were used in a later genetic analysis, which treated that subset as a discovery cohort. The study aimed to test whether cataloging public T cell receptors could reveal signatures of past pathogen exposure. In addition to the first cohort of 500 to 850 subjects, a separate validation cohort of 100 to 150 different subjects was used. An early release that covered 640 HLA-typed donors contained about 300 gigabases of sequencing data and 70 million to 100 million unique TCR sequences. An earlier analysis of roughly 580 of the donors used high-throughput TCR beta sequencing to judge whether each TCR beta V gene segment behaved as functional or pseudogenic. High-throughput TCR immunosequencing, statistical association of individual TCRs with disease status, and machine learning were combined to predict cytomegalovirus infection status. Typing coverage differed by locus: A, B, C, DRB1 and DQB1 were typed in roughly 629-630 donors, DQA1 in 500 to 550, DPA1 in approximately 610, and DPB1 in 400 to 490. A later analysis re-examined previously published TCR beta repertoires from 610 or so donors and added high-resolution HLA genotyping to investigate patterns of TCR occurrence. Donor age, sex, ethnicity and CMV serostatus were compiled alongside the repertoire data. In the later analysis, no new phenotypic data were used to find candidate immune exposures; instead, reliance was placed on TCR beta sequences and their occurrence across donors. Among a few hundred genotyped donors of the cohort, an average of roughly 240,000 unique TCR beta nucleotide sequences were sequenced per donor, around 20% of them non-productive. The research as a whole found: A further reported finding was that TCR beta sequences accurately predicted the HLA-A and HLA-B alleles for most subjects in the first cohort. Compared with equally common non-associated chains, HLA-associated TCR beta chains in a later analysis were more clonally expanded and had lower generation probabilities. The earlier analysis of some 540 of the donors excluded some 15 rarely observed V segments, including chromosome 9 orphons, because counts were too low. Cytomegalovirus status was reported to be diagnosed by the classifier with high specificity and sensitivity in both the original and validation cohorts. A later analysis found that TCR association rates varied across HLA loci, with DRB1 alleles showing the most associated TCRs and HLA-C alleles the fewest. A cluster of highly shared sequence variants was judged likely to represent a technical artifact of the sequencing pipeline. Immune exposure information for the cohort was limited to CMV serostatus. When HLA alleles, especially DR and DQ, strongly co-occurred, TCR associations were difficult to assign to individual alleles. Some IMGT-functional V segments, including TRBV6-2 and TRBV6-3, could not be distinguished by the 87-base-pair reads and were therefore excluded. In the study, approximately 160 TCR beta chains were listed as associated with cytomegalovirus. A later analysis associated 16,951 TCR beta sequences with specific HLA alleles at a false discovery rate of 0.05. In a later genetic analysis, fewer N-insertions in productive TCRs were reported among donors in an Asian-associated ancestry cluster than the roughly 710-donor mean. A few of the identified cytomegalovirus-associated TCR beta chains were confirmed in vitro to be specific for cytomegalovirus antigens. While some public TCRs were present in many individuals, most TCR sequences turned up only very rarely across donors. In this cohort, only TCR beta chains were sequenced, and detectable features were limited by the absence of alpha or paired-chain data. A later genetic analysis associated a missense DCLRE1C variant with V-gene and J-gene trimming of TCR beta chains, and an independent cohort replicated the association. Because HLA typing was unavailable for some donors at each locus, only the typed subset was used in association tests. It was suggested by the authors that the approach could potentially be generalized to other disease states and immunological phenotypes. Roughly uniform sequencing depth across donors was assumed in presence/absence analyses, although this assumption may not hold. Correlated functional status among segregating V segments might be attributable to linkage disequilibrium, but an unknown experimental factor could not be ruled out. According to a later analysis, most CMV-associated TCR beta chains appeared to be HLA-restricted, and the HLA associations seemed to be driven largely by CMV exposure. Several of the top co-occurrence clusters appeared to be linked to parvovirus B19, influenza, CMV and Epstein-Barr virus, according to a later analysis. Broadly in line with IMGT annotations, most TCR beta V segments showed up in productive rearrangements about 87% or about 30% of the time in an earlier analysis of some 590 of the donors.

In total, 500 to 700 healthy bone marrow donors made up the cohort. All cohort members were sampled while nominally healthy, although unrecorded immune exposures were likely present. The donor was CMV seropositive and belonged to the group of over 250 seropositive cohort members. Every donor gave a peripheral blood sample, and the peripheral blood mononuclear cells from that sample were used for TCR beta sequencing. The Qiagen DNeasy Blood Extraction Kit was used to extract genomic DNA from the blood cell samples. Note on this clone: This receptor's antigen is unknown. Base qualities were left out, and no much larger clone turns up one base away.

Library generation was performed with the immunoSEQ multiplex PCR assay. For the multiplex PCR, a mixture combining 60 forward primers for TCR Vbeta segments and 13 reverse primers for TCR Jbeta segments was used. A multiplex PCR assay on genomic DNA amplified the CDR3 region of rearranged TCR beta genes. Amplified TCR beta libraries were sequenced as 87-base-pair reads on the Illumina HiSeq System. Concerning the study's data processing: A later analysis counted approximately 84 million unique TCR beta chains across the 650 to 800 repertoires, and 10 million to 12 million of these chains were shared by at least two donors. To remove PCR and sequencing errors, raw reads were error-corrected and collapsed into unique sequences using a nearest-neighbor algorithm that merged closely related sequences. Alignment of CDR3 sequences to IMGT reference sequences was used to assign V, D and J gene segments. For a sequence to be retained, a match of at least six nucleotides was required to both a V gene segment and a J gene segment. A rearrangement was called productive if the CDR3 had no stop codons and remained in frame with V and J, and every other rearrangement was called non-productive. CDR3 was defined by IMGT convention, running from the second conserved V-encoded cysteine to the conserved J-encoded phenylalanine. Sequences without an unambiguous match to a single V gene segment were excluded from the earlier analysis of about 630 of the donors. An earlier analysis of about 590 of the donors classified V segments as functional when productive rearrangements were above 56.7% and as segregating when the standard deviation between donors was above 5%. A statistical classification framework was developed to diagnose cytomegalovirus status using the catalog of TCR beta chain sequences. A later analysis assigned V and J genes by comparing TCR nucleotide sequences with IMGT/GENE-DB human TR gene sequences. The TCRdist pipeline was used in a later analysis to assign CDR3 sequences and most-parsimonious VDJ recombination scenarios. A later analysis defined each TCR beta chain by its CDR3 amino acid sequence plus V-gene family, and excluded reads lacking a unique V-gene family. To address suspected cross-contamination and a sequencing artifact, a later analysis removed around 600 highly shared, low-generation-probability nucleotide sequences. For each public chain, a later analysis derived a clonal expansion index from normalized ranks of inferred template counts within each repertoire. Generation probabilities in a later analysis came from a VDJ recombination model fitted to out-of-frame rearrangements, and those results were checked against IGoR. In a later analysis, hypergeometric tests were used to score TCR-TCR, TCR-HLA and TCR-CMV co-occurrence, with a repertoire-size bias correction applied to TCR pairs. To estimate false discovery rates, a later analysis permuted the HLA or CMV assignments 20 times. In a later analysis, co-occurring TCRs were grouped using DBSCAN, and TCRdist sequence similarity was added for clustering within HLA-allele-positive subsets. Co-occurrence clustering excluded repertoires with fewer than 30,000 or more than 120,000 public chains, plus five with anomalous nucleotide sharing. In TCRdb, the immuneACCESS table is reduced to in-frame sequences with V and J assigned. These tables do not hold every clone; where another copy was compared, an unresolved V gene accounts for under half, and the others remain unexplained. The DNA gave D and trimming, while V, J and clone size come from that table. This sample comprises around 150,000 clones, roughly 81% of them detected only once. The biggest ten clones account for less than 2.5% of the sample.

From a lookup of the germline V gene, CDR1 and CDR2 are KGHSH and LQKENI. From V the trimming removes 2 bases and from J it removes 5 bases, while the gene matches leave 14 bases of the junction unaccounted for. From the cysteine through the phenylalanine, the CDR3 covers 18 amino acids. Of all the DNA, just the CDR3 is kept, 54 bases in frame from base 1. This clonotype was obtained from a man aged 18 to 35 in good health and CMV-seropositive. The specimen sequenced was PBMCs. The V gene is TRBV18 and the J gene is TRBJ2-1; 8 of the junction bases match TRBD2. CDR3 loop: CASSPTLRGRRDDNEQFF. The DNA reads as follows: TGTGCCAGCTCACCAACACTCCGCGGGAGGAGAGACGACAATGAGCAGTTCTTC.